Listed below are T cell receptor beta chains from one sample, sequenced in a study of CD8+ T cells in alopecia areata. This table comes from immunoSEQ multiplex PCR, and its TCRdb copy is limited to in-frame clones, with some not included. This table has about 220,000 clones, more than 45% appearing once. Specimen: CD4+ T cells sorted from blood, collected at week 4, from a patient treated with tofacitinib. The receptors stem from a human donor with alopecia areata. Each CDR3 is given with its conserved first and last residue. Each record gives: clone size, J gene, V gene, D gene, CDR3 protein, CDR3 DNA. D genes are given only for firm matches. Not all rows give a size; the values are once, few, many and, for expanded clones, a class.

clone size: .
J gene: TRBJ1-2
V gene: TRBV29-1
D gene: .
CDR3 protein: CSIRDTWSNTF
CDR3 DNA: TGCAGCATCCGGGACACCTGGTCGAACACCTTC

clone size: few
J gene: TRBJ2-7
V gene: TRBV29-1
D gene: TRBD1
CDR3 protein: CSVYGRRDRTTYEQYF
CDR3 DNA: TGCAGCGTTTACGGTCGCCGGGACAGGACCACCTACGAGCAGTACTTC

clone size: .
J gene: TRBJ2-5
V gene: TRBV10-1
D gene: .
CDR3 protein: CASSERGTQYF
CDR3 DNA: TGCGCCAGCAGTGAGAGGGGGACCCAGTACTTC

clone size: .
J gene: TRBJ2-5
V gene: TRBV30
D gene: .
CDR3 protein: CAWSVQKGVRETQYF
CDR3 DNA: TGTGCCTGGAGTGTACAAAAGGGGGTTCGGGAGACCCAGTACTTC

clone size: .
J gene: TRBJ2-1
V gene: TRBV29-1
D gene: TRBD1
CDR3 protein: CSVLNPGTGSYNEQFF
CDR3 DNA: TGCAGCGTTCTCAACCCCGGGACAGGCTCCTACAATGAGCAGTTCTTC

clone size: .
J gene: TRBJ1-4
V gene: TRBV15
D gene: .
CDR3 protein: CATSSFATNEKLFF
CDR3 DNA: TGTGCCACCAGCAGTTTCGCAACTAATGAAAAACTGTTTTTT

clone size: few
J gene: TRBJ1-2
V gene: TRBV5-1
D gene: TRBD1
CDR3 protein: CASSVDTNRGVGNGYTF
CDR3 DNA: TGCGCCAGCAGCGTTGATACTAACAGGGGGGTCGGAAATGGCTACACCTTC

clone size: .
J gene: TRBJ1-6
V gene: TRBV5-1
D gene: .
CDR3 protein: CASSLGQENSPLHF
CDR3 DNA: TGCGCCAGCAGCTTGGGACAGGAGAATTCACCCCTCCACTTT

clone size: .
J gene: TRBJ1-1
V gene: TRBV25-1
D gene: .
CDR3 protein: CASSDKGYTEAFF
CDR3 DNA: TGTGCCAGCAGTGATAAGGGATACACTGAAGCTTTCTTT

clone size: .
J gene: TRBJ2-3
V gene: TRBV25-1
D gene: .
CDR3 protein: CASSDRVADTQYF
CDR3 DNA: TGTGCCAGCAGTGACAGGGTGGCAGATACGCAGTATTTT

clone size: .
J gene: TRBJ2-7
V gene: TRBV7-2
D gene: .
CDR3 protein: CASSTHGTSDSYEQYF
CDR3 DNA: TGTGCCAGCAGCACCCACGGGACATCTGACTCCTACGAGCAGTACTTC

clone size: .
J gene: TRBJ2-1
V gene: TRBV18
D gene: TRBD1
CDR3 protein: CASSLFRDSTNEEQFF
CDR3 DNA: TGTGCCAGCTCCCTATTCCGGGACAGCACTAATGAAGAGCAGTTCTTC

clone size: .
J gene: TRBJ2-1
V gene: TRBV27
D gene: .
CDR3 protein: CASSLSPSSYNEQFF
CDR3 DNA: TGTGCCAGCAGTCTCAGTCCTAGCTCCTACAATGAGCAGTTCTTC

clone size: few
J gene: TRBJ1-1
V gene: TRBV18
D gene: .
CDR3 protein: CASSPPVGGERAFF
CDR3 DNA: TGTGCCAGCTCACCTCCCGTTGGGGGCGAACGGGCTTTCTTT

clone size: .
J gene: TRBJ1-6
V gene: TRBV7-2
D gene: TRBD1
CDR3 protein: CASSRQGSPLHF
CDR3 DNA: TGTGCCAGCAGCCGACAGGGTTCACCCCTCCACTTT

clone size: .
J gene: TRBJ2-1
V gene: TRBV4-2
D gene: .
CDR3 protein: CASSHRVGNEQFF
CDR3 DNA: TGTGCCAGCAGTCACAGGGTTGGCAATGAGCAGTTCTTC

clone size: few
J gene: TRBJ1-1
V gene: TRBV5-1
D gene: TRBD1
CDR3 protein: CASRPGTGTGNAFF
CDR3 DNA: TGCGCCAGCAGACCTGGGACAGGGACTGGGAACGCTTTCTTT

clone size: few
J gene: TRBJ2-5
V gene: TRBV10-2
D gene: .
CDR3 protein: CASRDPQETQYF
CDR3 DNA: TGCGCCAGCAGGGACCCCCAAGAGACCCAGTACTTC

clone size: .
J gene: TRBJ2-7
V gene: TRBV15
D gene: .
CDR3 protein: CATSRDATYPYEQYF
CDR3 DNA: TGTGCCACCAGCAGAGATGCGACCTATCCCTACGAGCAGTACTTC

clone size: few
J gene: TRBJ1-3
V gene: TRBV30
D gene: .
CDR3 protein: CAWRSSGNTIYF
CDR3 DNA: TGTGCCTGGAGATCCTCTGGAAACACCATATATTTT

clone size: .
J gene: TRBJ2-2
V gene: TRBV5-1
D gene: .
CDR3 protein: CASSLDRTGELFF
CDR3 DNA: TGCGCCAGCAGCTTGGACAGGACCGGGGAGCTGTTTTTT

clone size: .
J gene: TRBJ1-4
V gene: TRBV6-5
D gene: .
CDR3 protein: CASSHKLTNEKLFF
CDR3 DNA: TGTGCCAGCAGTCATAAATTGACTAATGAAAAACTGTTTTTT

clone size: .
J gene: TRBJ2-1
V gene: TRBV30
D gene: .
CDR3 protein: CAWVNSGVGSYNEQFF
CDR3 DNA: TGTGCCTGGGTGAACTCCGGGGTGGGCTCCTACAATGAGCAGTTCTTC

clone size: few
J gene: TRBJ1-5
V gene: TRBV27
D gene: TRBD1
CDR3 protein: CASSLSTGGRQPQHF
CDR3 DNA: TGTGCCAGCAGTTTATCGACAGGGGGCCGTCAGCCCCAGCATTTT

clone size: few
J gene: TRBJ1-1
V gene: TRBV6-1
D gene: .
CDR3 protein: CASSPQRNTEAFF
CDR3 DNA: TGTGCCAGCAGTCCACAAAGGAACACTGAAGCTTTCTTT

clone size: .
J gene: TRBJ1-1
V gene: TRBV28
D gene: TRBD1
CDR3 protein: CASRGQGVGGNTEAFF
CDR3 DNA: TGTGCCAGCAGGGGACAGGGGGTAGGTGGGAACACTGAAGCTTTCTTT

clone size: .
J gene: TRBJ2-1
V gene: TRBV6-5
D gene: TRBD2
CDR3 protein: CASSLQAGYEQFF
CDR3 DNA: TGTGCCAGCAGTCTTCAAGCGGGGTATGAGCAGTTCTTC

clone size: .
J gene: TRBJ1-6
V gene: TRBV28
D gene: .
CDR3 protein: CASRSNSPLHF
CDR3 DNA: TGTGCCAGCAGGAGTAATTCACCCCTCCACTTT

clone size: .
J gene: TRBJ2-5
V gene: TRBV7-2
D gene: TRBD1
CDR3 protein: CASSPGGRKTQYF
CDR3 DNA: TGTGCCAGCAGTCCAGGGGGCAGGAAGACCCAGTACTTC

clone size: .
J gene: TRBJ2-7
V gene: TRBV7-2
D gene: TRBD2
CDR3 protein: CASSLSGGDEQYF
CDR3 DNA: TGTGCCAGCAGCTTAAGCGGGGGAGATGAGCAGTACTTC

clone size: .
J gene: TRBJ2-3
V gene: TRBV7-2
D gene: TRBD2
CDR3 protein: CASSFYSGGDDTQYF
CDR3 DNA: TGTGCCAGCAGCTTTTATAGCGGGGGGGACGATACGCAGTATTTT

clone size: .
J gene: TRBJ1-5
V gene: TRBV5-1
D gene: .
CDR3 protein: CASSWDSNQPQHF
CDR3 DNA: TGCGCCAGCAGCTGGGATAGCAATCAGCCCCAGCATTTT

clone size: few
J gene: TRBJ1-5
V gene: TRBV7-2
D gene: .
CDR3 protein: CASSLNSQPQHF
CDR3 DNA: TGTGCCAGCAGCCTGAATAGTCAGCCCCAGCATTTT

clone size: .
J gene: TRBJ1-5
V gene: TRBV6-1
D gene: TRBD1
CDR3 protein: CASSEALPQGLGNQPQHF
CDR3 DNA: TGTGCCAGCAGTGAAGCACTACCACAGGGGTTGGGCAATCAGCCCCAGCATTTT

clone size: .
J gene: TRBJ1-2
V gene: TRBV2
D gene: TRBD1
CDR3 protein: CASSNPPGQGARSGYTF
CDR3 DNA: TGTGCCAGCAGCAACCCTCCAGGACAGGGGGCGCGTAGTGGCTACACCTTC

clone size: .
J gene: TRBJ1-4
V gene: TRBV30
D gene: TRBD1
CDR3 protein: CAWSGTGNNEKLFF
CDR3 DNA: TGTGCCTGGAGTGGGACAGGAAATAATGAAAAACTGTTTTTT

clone size: .
J gene: TRBJ2-7
V gene: TRBV29-1
D gene: TRBD1
CDR3 protein: CSVGTGGSYEQYF
CDR3 DNA: TGCAGCGTGGGGACAGGGGGCTCCTACGAGCAGTACTTC

clone size: once
J gene: TRBJ2-5
V gene: TRBV7-2
D gene: .
CDR3 protein: CASSLGYRVEETQYF
CDR3 DNA: TGTGCCAGCAGCTTAGGGTACAGGGTTGAGGAGACCCAGTACTTC

clone size: .
J gene: TRBJ2-7
V gene: TRBV28
D gene: .
CDR3 protein: CASSQGSEQYF
CDR3 DNA: TGTGCCAGCAGTCAGGGTTCCGAGCAGTACTTC

clone size: .
J gene: TRBJ1-4
V gene: TRBV29-1
D gene: .
CDR3 protein: CSVLTRTNEKLFF
CDR3 DNA: TGCAGCGTCCTGACGAGGACTAATGAAAAACTGTTTTTT

clone size: few
J gene: TRBJ2-4
V gene: TRBV5-8
D gene: .
CDR3 protein: CASSLAGNPQNIQYF
CDR3 DNA: TGTGCCAGCAGCTTGGCAGGGAACCCTCAAAACATTCAGTACTTC

clone size: .
J gene: TRBJ1-2
V gene: TRBV29-1
D gene: TRBD1
CDR3 protein: CSVLRTGVIFGYTF
CDR3 DNA: TGCAGCGTTCTCCGGACAGGGGTCATCTTTGGCTACACCTTC

clone size: .
J gene: TRBJ2-7
V gene: TRBV5-1
D gene: .
CDR3 protein: CASSSGHIIEQYF
CDR3 DNA: TGCGCCAGCAGCTCGGGACATATAATCGAGCAGTACTTC

clone size: .
J gene: TRBJ2-1
V gene: TRBV5-1
D gene: .
CDR3 protein: CASSLTGMEYNEQFF
CDR3 DNA: TGCGCCAGCAGCTTGACAGGTATGGAGTACAATGAGCAGTTCTTC

clone size: few
J gene: TRBJ2-3
V gene: TRBV19
D gene: .
CDR3 protein: CASSTGWDTLTDTQYF
CDR3 DNA: TGTGCCAGTAGTACTGGTTGGGATACCCTCACAGATACGCAGTATTTT

clone size: .
J gene: TRBJ2-5
V gene: TRBV5-1
D gene: TRBD1
CDR3 protein: CASHQQGAIETQYF
CDR3 DNA: TGCGCCAGCCACCAACAGGGGGCCATCGAGACCCAGTACTTC

clone size: many
J gene: TRBJ2-3
V gene: TRBV7-2
D gene: .
CDR3 protein: CASSRKPDTQYF
CDR3 DNA: TGTGCCAGCAGCCGAAAACCAGATACGCAGTATTTT

clone size: .
J gene: TRBJ2-1
V gene: TRBV6-6
D gene: TRBD2
CDR3 protein: CASSSQLAGVLNEQFF
CDR3 DNA: TGTGCCAGCAGTAGCCAACTAGCGGGGGTACTCAATGAGCAGTTCTTC

clone size: .
J gene: TRBJ2-7
V gene: TRBV7-2
D gene: TRBD2
CDR3 protein: CASSLSGTSGAYEQYF
CDR3 DNA: TGTGCCAGCAGCTTAAGTGGGACTAGCGGGGCCTACGAGCAGTACTTC

clone size: once
J gene: TRBJ1-2
V gene: TRBV30
D gene: TRBD1
CDR3 protein: CAWRGGSYGYTF
CDR3 DNA: TGTGCCTGGCGAGGGGGCTCGTATGGCTACACCTTC

clone size: .
J gene: TRBJ2-6
V gene: TRBV5-6
D gene: .
CDR3 protein: CASSLFQDSSYSGANVLTF
CDR3 DNA: TGTGCCAGCAGCTTGTTCCAGGACAGCAGCTACTCTGGGGCCAACGTCCTGACTTTC

clone size: .
J gene: TRBJ2-3
V gene: TRBV25-1
D gene: .
CDR3 protein: CASSEYRGYTDTQYF
CDR3 DNA: TGTGCCAGCAGTGAATATAGGGGTTACACAGATACGCAGTATTTT